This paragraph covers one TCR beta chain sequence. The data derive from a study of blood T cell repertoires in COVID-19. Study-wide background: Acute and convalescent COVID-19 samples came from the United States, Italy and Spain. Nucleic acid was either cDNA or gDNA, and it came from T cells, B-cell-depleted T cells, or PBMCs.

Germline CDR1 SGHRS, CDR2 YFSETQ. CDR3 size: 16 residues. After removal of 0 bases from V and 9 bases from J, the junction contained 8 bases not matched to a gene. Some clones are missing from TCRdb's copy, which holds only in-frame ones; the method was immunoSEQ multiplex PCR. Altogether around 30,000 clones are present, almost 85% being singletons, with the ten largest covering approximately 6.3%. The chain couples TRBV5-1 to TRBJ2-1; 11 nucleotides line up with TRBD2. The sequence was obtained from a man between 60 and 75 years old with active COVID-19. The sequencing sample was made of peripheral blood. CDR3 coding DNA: TGCGCCAGCAGCTTGGGATCTGGACTAGCGGGCCGTGAGCAGTTCTTC. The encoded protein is CASSLGSGLAGREQFF.